The next 15 T cell receptor beta chains were all read from a single sample in a study of cytomegalovirus exposure and HLA in healthy donors. In the PCR, 60 Vbeta and 13 Jbeta primers were used. This table comes from immunoSEQ multiplex PCR, and its TCRdb copy is limited to in-frame clones, with some not included. This sample yields over 200,000 clones, of which 80% to 90% are seen a single time; 0.95% to 1.1% belongs to the top ten. Sequencing was carried out using PBMCs. The source is a young woman in good health and CMV-seronegative.

V gene TRBV7-3 combines with J gene TRBJ2-5; TRBD1 agrees at 7 bases. V was clipped by 2 bases and J by 1 base; unmatched bases: 4. CDR3 length: 15 amino acids. The germline V gene has CDR1 SGHTA and CDR2 FQGTGA. The CDR3 sequence: CASSLFGTAQETQYF. In DNA form, the CDR3 reads TGTGCCAGCAGCTTATTTGGGACAGCCCAAGAGACCCAGTACTTC.

The chain links TRBV11-3 to TRBJ2-2; 7 bases are shared with TRBD1. The V gene end was trimmed by 2 bases and the J gene end by 2 bases; junction bases not matched to a gene: 17. The CDR3 has 20 amino acids. CDR1 and CDR2 from the germline V gene are SGHNT and YENEEA. The CDR3, as DNA: TGTGCCAGCAGCTTAACAGTTTTCGTTAGTCAGGGGGATAACACCGGGGAGCTGTTTTTT. Amino acids: CASSLTVFVSQGDNTGELFF.

The rearrangement uses TRBV2 and TRBJ1-2; 12 bases align to TRBD1. Trimming cost V 5 bases and J 5 bases; bases outside gene matches: 9. The CDR3 is made up of 16 amino acids. CDR1 SNHLY and CDR2 FYNNEI come from the germline V gene. The CDR3 sequence is CASSLGTGGLSYGYTF. CDR3 in DNA: TGTGCCAGCAGTCTCGGGACAGGGGGCCTTTCGTATGGCTACACCTTC.

The genes are TRBV7-8 and TRBJ2-1; 9 bases fit TRBD2. The germline V gene encodes CDR1 SGHVS and CDR2 FQNEAQ. V dropped 6 bases and J dropped 8; count of bases not matched to a gene: 5. CDR3 length: 13 residues. In nucleotides, the CDR3 is TGTGCCAGCAGAGAGACTAGCGGAGATGAGCAGTTCTTC. Translated, it gives CASRETSGDEQFF.

The chain couples TRBV6-4 to TRBJ2-7, with 9 bases matching TRBD2. J lost 0 bases, V lost 3 bases, and 0 bases had no gene match. Germline loops: CDR1 MRHNA, CDR2 SNTAGT. The CDR3 is made up of 14 amino acids. CDR3 protein: CASSEREGSYEQYF. As DNA, the CDR3 is TGTGCCAGCAGTGAGCGGGAGGGCTCCTACGAGCAGTACTTC.

The rearrangement links TRBV10-3 to TRBJ2-3; 14 bases fit TRBD2. The V and J ends lost 6 bases and 10 bases, in that order; junction bases with no gene match: 3. This CDR3 has 13 residues. Germline V CDR1 and CDR2: ENHRY, SYGVKD. For the CDR3, the DNA is TGTGCCATCAGCGGGACTAGCGGGAGTTCGCAGTATTTT. Translated, it gives CAISGTSGSSQYF.

V is TRBV6-5 and J is TRBJ1-5, with D possibly matching TRBD1 (6 bases). The length of the CDR3 is 13 residues. V gave up 6 bases and J gave up 3 bases, with 9 bases separating them. Germline CDR1 is MNHEY and CDR2 is SVGAGI. CDR3 protein: CASSSGANQPQHF. In DNA form, the CDR3 reads TGTGCCAGCAGCTCAGGGGCCAATCAGCCCCAGCATTTT.

This clone was recorded a few times. This rearrangement joins TRBV5-1 to TRBJ1-4; a possible D gene is TRBD1 (5 bases). V was pared by 6 bases and J by 5 bases, with 17 bases between. This CDR3 is built from 15 residues. Germline values: CDR1 SGHRS, CDR2 YFSETQ. The CDR3 protein is CASNPGGSTNEKLFF. In DNA, the CDR3 is TGCGCCAGCAACCCGGGGGGGTCTACAAATGAAAAACTGTTTTTT.

The chain employs TRBV6-5 and TRBJ1-6; D uncertain. Germline CDR1 reads MNHEY; CDR2 reads SVGAGI. The ends were cut back, 0 bases at V and 11 bases at J, with 11 bases in the middle. The CDR3 spans 14 residues. CDR3 amino acids: CASSYSIDFPPLHF. The CDR3, as DNA: TGTGCCAGCAGTTACTCGATAGATTTTCCACCCCTCCACTTT.

The chain is built from TRBV30 and TRBJ2-7; D gene ambiguous. Germline V CDR1 and CDR2: GTSNPN, SVGIG (reference sequence). V gave up 2 bases and J gave up 3 bases, with 5 bases separating them. The CDR3 totals 11 residues. Here the CDR3 reads CAWSSIYEQYF. The CDR3 region has the DNA TGTGCCTGGAGTTCCATCTACGAGCAGTACTTC.

This clone came up once. This rearrangement joins TRBV11-3 to TRBJ1-2; D gene uncertain. V was cut by 4 bases and J by 0 bases, with 21 bases left in between. Looked up from germline, CDR1 is SGHNT and CDR2 is YENEEA. The CDR3 extends over 18 amino acids. CDR3 DNA: TGTGCCAGCAGCTCAACGGGCCCCGGGGTCGCCCCTAACTATGGCTACACCTTC. This gives the protein CASSSTGPGVAPNYGYTF.

This rearrangement joins TRBV4-3 to TRBJ2-4; TRBD2 is a possible D gene (6 bases). CDR3 length equals 18 residues. V was clipped by 0 bases and J by 1 base, with 16 bases between them. The germline CDR1 and CDR2 sequences are LGHNA and YSLEER. CDR3 protein: CASSQDHVRGWAKNIQYF. CDR3 nucleotides: TGCGCCAGCAGCCAAGATCATGTGCGGGGCTGGGCCAAAAACATTCAGTACTTC.

J is TRBJ1-2 and V is TRBV19; maybe TRBD1 (6 bases). The V gene lost 6 bases and the J gene lost 7 bases, with 15 bases spanning the gap. Germline CDR1 reads LNHDA; CDR2 reads SQIVND (reference sequence). This CDR3 has 13 residues. CDR3 sequence (DNA): TGTGCCAGTAGCGCTAGGGGGATGGGTGGCTACACCTTC. The encoded protein is CASSARGMGGYTF.

The chain couples TRBV9 to TRBJ1-4; 8 nucleotides agree with TRBD1. J was trimmed by 8 bases and V by 0 bases; bases with no gene match: 6. Per the germline V gene, CDR1 is SGDLS and CDR2 is YYNGEE. This CDR3 is built from 15 residues. The CDR3 DNA sequence: TGTGCCAGCAGCGTAGGGTGGGGGACAGGAGAAAAACTGTTTTTT. It yields the protein CASSVGWGTGEKLFF.

J is TRBJ1-5 and V is TRBV19; 7 nucleotides line up with TRBD1. Germline values: CDR1 LNHDA, CDR2 SQIVND (reference sequence). J gave up 4 bases and V 4 bases, and 7 bases lay outside the gene matches. CDR3 size: 15 residues. The CDR3 sequence is CASSNDRVGNQPQHF. In nucleotides, the CDR3 is TGTGCCAGTAGTAACGACAGGGTGGGAAATCAGCCCCAGCATTTT.